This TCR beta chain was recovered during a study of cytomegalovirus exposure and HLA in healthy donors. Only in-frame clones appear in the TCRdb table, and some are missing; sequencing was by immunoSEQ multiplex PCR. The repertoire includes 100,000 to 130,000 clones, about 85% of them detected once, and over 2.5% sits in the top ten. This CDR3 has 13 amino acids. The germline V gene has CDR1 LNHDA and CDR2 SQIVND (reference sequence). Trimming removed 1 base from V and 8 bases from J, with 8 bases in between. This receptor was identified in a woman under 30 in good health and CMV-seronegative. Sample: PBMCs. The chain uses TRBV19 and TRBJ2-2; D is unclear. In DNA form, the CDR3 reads TGTGCCAGTAGTATAGCCTCGACAGGGGAGCTGTTTTTT. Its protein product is CASSIASTGELFF.